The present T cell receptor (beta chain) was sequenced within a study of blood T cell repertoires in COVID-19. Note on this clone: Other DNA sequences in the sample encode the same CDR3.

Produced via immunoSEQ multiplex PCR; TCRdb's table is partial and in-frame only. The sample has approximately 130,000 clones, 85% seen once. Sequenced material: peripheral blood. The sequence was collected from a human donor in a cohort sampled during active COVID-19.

The CDR3 sequence: CASSTSGRGATEAFF. For the CDR3, the DNA is TGTGCCAGTAGTACCTCCGGCCGAGGTGCCACTGAAGCTTTCTTT. The chain employs TRBV19 and TRBJ1-1; D gene unclear. This CDR3 has 15 amino acids. Per the germline V gene, CDR1 is LNHDA and CDR2 is SQIVND (reference sequence). The V end was cut by 4 bases, the J end by 4 bases, with 16 bases between.